Listed below are T cell receptor beta chains from one sample, sequenced in a study of metastatic and nonmetastatic thyroid tumors. TCRdb re-called the PCR reads with MiXCR. Found here are fewer than 25,000 clones, approximately 30% of them singletons; the top ten hold around an eighth. Sequencing was performed on blood. The source is a female donor with papillary thyroid cancer or a benign thyroid nodule (not recorded which). Some clones in this sample may be carry-over from other donors' samples. CDR3s include the opening cysteine and the closing phenylalanine or tryptophan. D genes are given only for firm matches. Size values are once, few and many counts, or a class for expanded clones, and some rows have none.

j_call v_call d_call clone_size cdr3_aa cdr3_nt
TRBJ1-6 TRBV6-1 NA medium-sized CASSPRRLNSPLHF TGTGCCAGCAGTCCCCGACGCTTGAATTCACCCCTCCACTTT
TRBJ2-3 TRBV20-1 NA NA CSPARGSGSTDTQYF TGCAGCCCCGCACGGGGGAGCGGTAGCACAGATACGCAGTATTTT
TRBJ1-1 TRBV5-6 NA NA CASSLVQMNTEAFF TGTGCCAGCAGCTTGGTACAAATGAACACTGAAGCTTTCTTT
TRBJ2-7 TRBV4-1 NA NA CASSQEGSALYEQYF TGCGCCAGCAGCCAAGAGGGGTCGGCGCTCTACGAGCAGTACTTC
TRBJ2-6 TRBV9 TRBD2 many CASSTPRSGGAGANVLTF TGTGCCAGCAGCACCCCCCGGTCGGGGGGAGCTGGGGCCAACGTCCTGACTTTC
TRBJ2-3 TRBV6-1 TRBD2 NA CAVGGIWTDTQYF TGTGCCGTCGGGGGGATCTGGACAGATACGCAGTATTTT
TRBJ2-2 TRBV5-1 TRBD1 NA CASTYTGQLFTGELFF TGCGCCAGCACCTACACGGGACAGTTATTCACCGGGGAGCTGTTTTTT
TRBJ1-1 TRBV7-8 TRBD1 NA CASSLGQVMNTEAFF TGTGCCAGCAGCCTAGGACAGGTAATGAATACTGAAGCTTTCTTT
TRBJ2-1 TRBV9 TRBD2 NA CASSVAGGVAGDEQFF TGTGCCAGCAGCGTAGCTGGCGGGGTAGCGGGAGATGAGCAGTTCTTC
TRBJ1-1 TRBV2 NA many CASSERGRMNTEAFF TGTGCCAGCAGTGAGCGGGGGAGGATGAACACTGAAGCTTTCTTT
TRBJ2-7 TRBV5-1 TRBD1 medium-sized CASSFGQGPYEQYF TGCGCCAGCAGCTTCGGACAGGGCCCCTACGAGCAGTACTTC
TRBJ2-1 TRBV4-3 TRBD2 medium-sized CASSQAAASGGDEQFF TGCGCCAGCAGCCAAGCCGCGGCTAGCGGGGGTGATGAGCAGTTCTTC
TRBJ1-1 TRBV7-8 TRBD1 many CASSLGQGMNTEAFF TGTGCCAGCAGCCTAGGACAGGGAATGAACACTGAAGCTTTCTTT
TRBJ1-1 TRBV20-1 TRBD1 many CSAPPGQGMNTEAFF TGCAGTGCTCCCCCGGGACAGGGGATGAACACTGAAGCTTTCTTT
TRBJ2-7 TRBV4-1 TRBD2 NA CASSPRLYGREAYEQYF TGCGCCAGCAGCCCCCGTCTTTATGGGCGGGAGGCCTACGAGCAGTACTTC
TRBJ2-1 TRBV20-1 NA many CSARDVNEQFF TGCAGTGCTAGGGACGTCAATGAGCAGTTCTTC
TRBJ2-1 TRBV6-1 TRBD2 many CASRTGIAGYNEQFF TGTGCCAGCAGGACTGGGATAGCGGGCTACAATGAGCAGTTCTTC
TRBJ1-1 TRBV20-1 NA many CSARRGDTEAFF TGCAGTGCTAGAAGGGGGGACACTGAAGCTTTCTTT
TRBJ2-1 TRBV5-1 NA NA CASSLTGVSSYSEQFF TGCGCCAGCAGCTTGACGGGAGTAAGCTCCTACAGTGAGCAGTTCTTC
TRBJ1-1 TRBV15 NA many CATLPGHQNTEAFF TGTGCCACCTTACCGGGACACCAGAACACTGAAGCTTTCTTT